The clone carrying this T cell receptor beta chain was detected once. No antigen is known for it. Sequenced by immunoSEQ multiplex PCR; TCRdb stores in-frame clones only, minus some. In the table there are 60,000 or so clones, 85% of which are singletons. The record originates from a study of OX40 agonist ivuxolimab in advanced cancers. About the study: Patients undergoing dose escalation presented with hepatocellular carcinoma, melanoma, renal cell or head and neck cancer.

Study-wide results and caveats: CD4+ and CD8+ T cells in blood underwent clonal expansion by week 6 at 0.1 to 3.0 mg/kg.

The V end lost 3 bases, the J end lost 3 bases, and 0 bases lay between the germline ends. The CDR3 contains 11 residues. Per germline, CDR1 SGHTA and CDR2 FQGNSA. Specimen: CD4+ or CD8+ T cells sorted from blood, collected in a trial of the OX40 agonist ivuxolimab. The rearrangement joins TRBV7-2 to TRBJ2-4; D ambiguous. The TCR originated in an adult with an advanced solid tumor such as melanoma, head and neck, liver or kidney cancer. CDR3: CASSFKNIQYF. In DNA, the CDR3 is TGTGCCAGCAGCTTCAAAAACATTCAGTACTTC.